This T cell receptor beta chain was documented in a study of memory CD4+ T cells and cytomegalovirus serostatus. Looking at the study overall: Donors were healthy Belgian adults, several CMV seropositive and under 30 seronegative.

Single viable CD3+CD4+CD8-CD45RO+ cells were sorted as the memory CD4+ T cells. The repertoire was sequenced with immunoSEQ multiplex PCR; TCRdb's copy has only in-frame clones and lacks some. The sample consists of around 84,000 clones, around 80% of them appearing once. The germline CDR1 and CDR2 sequences are ENHRY and SYGVKD. V was trimmed by 4 bases and J by 3 bases, leaving 10 bases between them. This CDR3 is 14 amino acids long. This receptor was obtained from an adult in good health and CMV-seronegative. The sample comprised memory CD4+ T cells from blood. The chain joins TRBV10-3 to TRBJ1-3; the D is unclear. The CDR3 DNA follows: TGTGCCATCAGTGGGGTTGGGCTTGGAAACACCATATATTTT. Its translation is CAISGVGLGNTIYF.